This is a list of T cell receptor beta chains from one sample in a study of cytomegalovirus exposure and HLA in healthy donors. Measured with immunoSEQ multiplex PCR; TCRdb has only the in-frame clones, and not every one. The sample yields about 180,000 clones, around 84% seen once. Material for sequencing was PBMCs. All receptors derive from a girl aged 2-15 years in good health and CMV-seropositive. The CDR3 runs from the conserved cysteine through the conserved F or W. A D gene is named only where the DNA matches it firmly. Clone size is shown for a subset of rows, as once, few, many or a class of expanded clone.

d_gene: .
j_gene: TRBJ2-2
v_gene: TRBV7-3
abundance: .
CDR3aa: CASSSSTSGELFF
CDR3nt: TGTGCCAGCAGCTCCTCGACATCCGGGGAGCTGTTTTTT

d_gene: .
j_gene: TRBJ1-1
v_gene: TRBV7-8
abundance: few
CDR3aa: CASSLPRDRHLLTAEAFF
CDR3nt: TGTGCCAGCAGCTTACCCAGAGACAGGCACCTCCTTACAGCTGAAGCTTTCTTT

d_gene: TRBD2
j_gene: TRBJ2-3
v_gene: TRBV30
abundance: .
CDR3aa: CAWTSGSTDTQYF
CDR3nt: TGTGCCTGGACTAGCGGGAGCACAGATACGCAGTATTTT

d_gene: .
j_gene: TRBJ1-1
v_gene: TRBV28
abundance: .
CDR3aa: CASTLSRTSQGIPEAFF
CDR3nt: TGTGCCAGCACCCTTAGCCGGACATCCCAGGGGATCCCTGAAGCTTTCTTT

d_gene: .
j_gene: TRBJ2-1
v_gene: TRBV5-1
abundance: .
CDR3aa: CASSLQGADNEQFF
CDR3nt: TGCGCCAGCAGCTTGCAAGGGGCGGACAATGAGCAGTTCTTC

d_gene: TRBD2
j_gene: TRBJ2-1
v_gene: TRBV2
abundance: .
CDR3aa: CATTRLAGDNEQFF
CDR3nt: TGTGCCACGACTAGACTAGCGGGGGACAATGAGCAGTTCTTC

d_gene: TRBD2
j_gene: TRBJ2-2
v_gene: TRBV29-1
abundance: .
CDR3aa: CSVVSAGATGELFF
CDR3nt: TGCAGCGTTGTATCTGCGGGAGCCACCGGGGAGCTGTTTTTT

d_gene: TRBD2
j_gene: TRBJ2-1
v_gene: TRBV7-3
abundance: .
CDR3aa: CASSLGAGGIGVNEQFF
CDR3nt: TGTGCCAGCAGTCTGGGAGCGGGGGGGATCGGTGTCAATGAGCAGTTCTTC

d_gene: .
j_gene: TRBJ1-4
v_gene: TRBV14
abundance: .
CDR3aa: CASSQIINEKLFF
CDR3nt: TGTGCCAGCAGCCAAATTATTAATGAAAAACTGTTTTTT

d_gene: TRBD1
j_gene: TRBJ1-1
v_gene: TRBV5-1
abundance: few
CDR3aa: CASSISTGGTEAFF
CDR3nt: TGCGCCAGCAGCATCTCGACAGGGGGGACTGAAGCTTTCTTT

d_gene: .
j_gene: TRBJ1-6
v_gene: TRBV6-1
abundance: .
CDR3aa: CASSEVAGRNSPLHF
CDR3nt: TGTGCCAGCAGTGAAGTGGCAGGGCGTAATTCACCCCTCCACTTT

d_gene: TRBD1
j_gene: TRBJ2-1
v_gene: TRBV2
abundance: .
CDR3aa: CASKGQGGSYNEQFF
CDR3nt: TGTGCCAGCAAGGGACAGGGGGGCTCCTACAATGAGCAGTTCTTC

d_gene: .
j_gene: TRBJ1-2
v_gene: TRBV5-1
abundance: .
CDR3aa: CASSNQGAYDGYTF
CDR3nt: TGCGCCAGCAGCAACCAAGGGGCCTATGATGGCTACACCTTC

d_gene: .
j_gene: TRBJ1-1
v_gene: TRBV9
abundance: once
CDR3aa: CASSMGWGAEAFF
CDR3nt: TGTGCCAGCAGCATGGGGTGGGGGGCTGAAGCTTTCTTT

d_gene: .
j_gene: TRBJ2-7
v_gene: TRBV9
abundance: .
CDR3aa: CASSAGLVFYEQYF
CDR3nt: TGTGCCAGCAGCGCGGGACTGGTGTTCTACGAGCAGTACTTC

d_gene: .
j_gene: TRBJ1-2
v_gene: TRBV18
abundance: .
CDR3aa: CASSGSGANYGYTF
CDR3nt: TGTGCCAGCTCTGGATCGGGAGCTAACTATGGCTACACCTTC

d_gene: TRBD2
j_gene: TRBJ2-3
v_gene: TRBV7-7
abundance: once
CDR3aa: CASSLARGLHTQYF
CDR3nt: TGTGCTAGCAGCTTAGCGCGGGGGTTGCATACGCAGTATTTT

d_gene: .
j_gene: TRBJ2-6
v_gene: TRBV5-6
abundance: once
CDR3aa: CATSLGVGRGAGANVLTF
CDR3nt: TGTGCCACCAGCTTGGGAGTAGGCAGAGGAGCTGGGGCCAACGTCCTGACTTTC

d_gene: .
j_gene: TRBJ2-7
v_gene: TRBV30
abundance: .
CDR3aa: CAWGRAGHKSYEQYF
CDR3nt: TGTGCCTGGGGTCGGGCAGGGCATAAATCCTACGAGCAGTACTTC

d_gene: TRBD1
j_gene: TRBJ2-1
v_gene: TRBV2
abundance: .
CDR3aa: CASSLRTGSVDEQFF
CDR3nt: TGTGCCAGCAGTTTACGGACAGGGAGCGTAGATGAGCAGTTCTTC

d_gene: .
j_gene: TRBJ1-5
v_gene: TRBV11-2
abundance: once
CDR3aa: CASSFRGDQPQHF
CDR3nt: TGTGCCAGCAGCTTTCGGGGGGACCAGCCCCAGCATTTT

d_gene: .
j_gene: TRBJ2-3
v_gene: TRBV19
abundance: .
CDR3aa: CASSMSGRAGTDTQYF
CDR3nt: TGTGCCAGTAGTATGTCCGGGAGAGCGGGCACAGATACGCAGTATTTT

d_gene: .
j_gene: TRBJ1-1
v_gene: TRBV18
abundance: .
CDR3aa: CASSPVPGGTEAFF
CDR3nt: TGTGCCAGCTCACCAGTTCCCGGGGGCACTGAAGCTTTCTTT

d_gene: .
j_gene: TRBJ2-7
v_gene: TRBV27
abundance: .
CDR3aa: CASSLRGGLSYEQYF
CDR3nt: TGTGCCAGCAGTTTAAGGGGGGGGCTGTCGTACGAGCAGTACTTC

d_gene: TRBD1
j_gene: TRBJ1-1
v_gene: TRBV6-4
abundance: .
CDR3aa: CASSEGTGGTEAFF
CDR3nt: TGTGCCAGCAGTGAAGGGACAGGGGGCACTGAAGCTTTCTTT

d_gene: .
j_gene: TRBJ2-7
v_gene: TRBV5-1
abundance: .
CDR3aa: CASSLAPSTSPSVYEQYF
CDR3nt: TGCGCCAGCAGCTTGGCCCCTTCGACATCTCCGTCGGTCTACGAGCAGTACTTC

d_gene: TRBD1
j_gene: TRBJ1-4
v_gene: TRBV5-1
abundance: .
CDR3aa: CASSLAGTENEKLFF
CDR3nt: TGCGCCAGCAGCTTGGCAGGGACAGAGAATGAAAAACTGTTTTTT

d_gene: .
j_gene: TRBJ1-2
v_gene: TRBV12-5
abundance: once
CDR3aa: CASGLTPGDGGYTF
CDR3nt: TGTGCTAGTGGTCTTACTCCAGGGGACGGAGGCTACACCTTC

d_gene: TRBD1
j_gene: TRBJ1-1
v_gene: TRBV29-1
abundance: once
CDR3aa: CSATDRSDTEAFF
CDR3nt: TGCAGCGCTACGGACAGGAGCGACACTGAAGCTTTCTTT

d_gene: TRBD1
j_gene: TRBJ1-1
v_gene: TRBV10-3
abundance: .
CDR3aa: CAISETGGDTEAFF
CDR3nt: TGTGCCATCAGTGAGACAGGGGGGGACACTGAAGCTTTCTTT

d_gene: .
j_gene: TRBJ2-7
v_gene: TRBV29-1
abundance: once
CDR3aa: CSVGGGAYEQYF
CDR3nt: TGCAGCGTCGGAGGGGGCGCCTACGAGCAGTACTTC

d_gene: .
j_gene: TRBJ1-4
v_gene: TRBV7-8
abundance: .
CDR3aa: CASSQHPGIPEKLFF
CDR3nt: TGTGCCAGCAGCCAACACCCAGGGATACCAGAAAAACTGTTTTTT

d_gene: TRBD1
j_gene: TRBJ2-5
v_gene: TRBV15
abundance: once
CDR3aa: CATSRKRGLEETQYF
CDR3nt: TGTGCCACCAGCAGGAAAAGGGGGCTTGAAGAGACCCAGTACTTC

d_gene: TRBD1
j_gene: TRBJ1-2
v_gene: TRBV7-8
abundance: .
CDR3aa: CASSPPRGAGGGYTF
CDR3nt: TGTGCCAGCAGCCCCCCCCGAGGGGCAGGGGGTGGCTACACCTTC

d_gene: .
j_gene: TRBJ2-7
v_gene: TRBV21-1
abundance: .
CDR3aa: CASSKGGLAFKHEQYF
CDR3nt: TGTGCCAGCAGCAAGGGGGGATTGGCATTTAAACACGAGCAGTACTTC

d_gene: .
j_gene: TRBJ1-1
v_gene: TRBV7-9
abundance: .
CDR3aa: CASSKTAGGENTEAFF
CDR3nt: TGTGCCAGCAGCAAAACCGCGGGGGGGGAGAACACTGAAGCTTTCTTT

d_gene: .
j_gene: TRBJ2-7
v_gene: TRBV30
abundance: .
CDR3aa: CAWTGVSYEQYF
CDR3nt: TGTGCCTGGACAGGGGTGTCCTACGAGCAGTACTTC

d_gene: .
j_gene: TRBJ2-3
v_gene: TRBV5-1
abundance: .
CDR3aa: CASRRGQGTDTQYF
CDR3nt: TGCGCCAGCAGAAGAGGGCAGGGCACAGATACGCAGTATTTT

d_gene: TRBD2
j_gene: TRBJ2-7
v_gene: TRBV27
abundance: .
CDR3aa: CASSSGGGYLAEQYF
CDR3nt: TGTGCCAGCAGCTCTGGGGGGGGGTACCTCGCCGAGCAGTACTTC

d_gene: TRBD1
j_gene: TRBJ2-7
v_gene: TRBV11-1
abundance: .
CDR3aa: CASSLGQGPPPYEQYF
CDR3nt: TGTGCCAGCAGCCTAGGACAGGGGCCTCCTCCCTACGAGCAGTACTTC

d_gene: TRBD2
j_gene: TRBJ2-1
v_gene: TRBV19
abundance: .
CDR3aa: CASSIDGASGSRQFF
CDR3nt: TGTGCCAGTAGTATAGACGGAGCTAGCGGGAGCCGGCAGTTCTTC

d_gene: .
j_gene: TRBJ1-2
v_gene: TRBV19
abundance: once
CDR3aa: CASSNQGDGYTF
CDR3nt: TGTGCCAGTAGTAACCAGGGTGATGGCTACACCTTC

d_gene: .
j_gene: TRBJ1-1
v_gene: TRBV19
abundance: .
CDR3aa: CASKGDIGAFF
CDR3nt: TGTGCCAGTAAGGGGGACATAGGAGCTTTCTTT

d_gene: TRBD1
j_gene: TRBJ2-3
v_gene: TRBV7-3
abundance: .
CDR3aa: CASSPRTGSVGTDTQYF
CDR3nt: TGTGCCAGCAGCCCAAGGACAGGGTCGGTTGGCACAGATACGCAGTATTTT

d_gene: .
j_gene: TRBJ2-3
v_gene: TRBV7-3
abundance: .
CDR3aa: CASSLSSEDTQYF
CDR3nt: TGTGCCAGCAGCTTATCGAGTGAGGATACGCAGTATTTT

d_gene: TRBD1
j_gene: TRBJ1-6
v_gene: TRBV25-1
abundance: .
CDR3aa: CASTPQGTGNNSPLHF
CDR3nt: TGTGCCAGCACCCCTCAAGGGACAGGAAATAATTCACCCCTCCACTTT

d_gene: TRBD2
j_gene: TRBJ2-4
v_gene: TRBV19
abundance: .
CDR3aa: CASQTQGGNIQYF
CDR3nt: TGTGCCAGCCAGACTCAGGGAGGGAACATTCAGTACTTC

d_gene: TRBD1
j_gene: TRBJ1-5
v_gene: TRBV7-2
abundance: .
CDR3aa: CASSLGTDRGLQPQHF
CDR3nt: TGTGCCAGCAGCTTAGGAACGGACAGGGGGCTTCAGCCCCAGCATTTT

d_gene: .
j_gene: TRBJ1-1
v_gene: TRBV6-1
abundance: .
CDR3aa: CASRLVGENTEAFF
CDR3nt: TGTGCCAGCAGACTGGTGGGAGAGAACACTGAAGCTTTCTTT

d_gene: TRBD1
j_gene: TRBJ1-1
v_gene: TRBV11-3
abundance: .
CDR3aa: CASSSGQGAGEAFF
CDR3nt: TGTGCCAGCAGCTCCGGACAGGGGGCCGGTGAAGCTTTCTTT

d_gene: .
j_gene: TRBJ2-3
v_gene: TRBV19
abundance: .
CDR3aa: CASSIGLADTQYF
CDR3nt: TGTGCCAGTAGTATAGGACTAGCAGATACGCAGTATTTT

d_gene: TRBD1
j_gene: TRBJ2-1
v_gene: TRBV11-1
abundance: .
CDR3aa: CASSLGFGTGHNEQFF
CDR3nt: TGTGCCAGCAGCTTAGGTTTTGGGACAGGCCACAATGAGCAGTTCTTC

d_gene: TRBD1
j_gene: TRBJ2-1
v_gene: TRBV2
abundance: once
CDR3aa: CASTERDSEQFF
CDR3nt: TGTGCCAGCACCGAGAGGGACAGTGAGCAGTTCTTC

d_gene: TRBD2
j_gene: TRBJ2-4
v_gene: TRBV5-1
abundance: .
CDR3aa: CASSFGGGVKNIQYF
CDR3nt: TGCGCCAGCAGCTTTGGGGGGGGAGTGAAAAACATTCAGTACTTC

d_gene: TRBD1
j_gene: TRBJ1-1
v_gene: TRBV28
abundance: .
CDR3aa: CASSLDRGRQGVTEAFF
CDR3nt: TGTGCCAGCAGTCTGGACAGGGGGAGGCAGGGGGTCACTGAAGCTTTCTTT

d_gene: .
j_gene: TRBJ1-1
v_gene: TRBV19
abundance: .
CDR3aa: CASRVPTETEAFF
CDR3nt: TGTGCCAGTAGGGTTCCGACAGAAACTGAAGCTTTCTTT

d_gene: .
j_gene: TRBJ1-6
v_gene: TRBV7-3
abundance: .
CDR3aa: CASSPNRDSPLHF
CDR3nt: TGTGCCAGCAGCCCCAACAGGGATTCACCCCTCCACTTT

d_gene: .
j_gene: TRBJ1-1
v_gene: TRBV11-3
abundance: .
CDR3aa: CASSSYLSGNTEAFF
CDR3nt: TGTGCCAGCAGCTCGTACCTTTCGGGGAACACTGAAGCTTTCTTT

d_gene: TRBD2
j_gene: TRBJ2-1
v_gene: TRBV27
abundance: .
CDR3aa: CASSSGTSGSNEQFF
CDR3nt: TGTGCCAGCAGTTCCGGGACTAGCGGGAGCAATGAGCAGTTCTTC

d_gene: .
j_gene: TRBJ2-3
v_gene: TRBV2
abundance: few
CDR3aa: CASSEGVYDTQYF
CDR3nt: TGTGCCAGCAGTGAGGGAGTATACGATACGCAGTATTTT